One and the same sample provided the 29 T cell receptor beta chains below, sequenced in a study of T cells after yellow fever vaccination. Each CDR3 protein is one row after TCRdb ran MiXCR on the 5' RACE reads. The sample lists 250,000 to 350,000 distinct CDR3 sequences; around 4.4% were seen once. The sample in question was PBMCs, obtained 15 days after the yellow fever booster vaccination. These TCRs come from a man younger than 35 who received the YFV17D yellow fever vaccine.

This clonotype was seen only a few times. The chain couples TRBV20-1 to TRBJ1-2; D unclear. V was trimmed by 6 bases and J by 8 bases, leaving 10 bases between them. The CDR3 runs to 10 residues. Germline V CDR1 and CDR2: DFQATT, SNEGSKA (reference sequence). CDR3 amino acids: CSAVLTGYTF. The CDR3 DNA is TGCAGTGCCGTTTTGACAGGCTACACCTTC.

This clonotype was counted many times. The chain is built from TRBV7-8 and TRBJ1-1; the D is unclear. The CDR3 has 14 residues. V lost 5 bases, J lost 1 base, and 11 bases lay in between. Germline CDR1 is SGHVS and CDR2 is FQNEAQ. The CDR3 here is CASSRRAANTEAFF. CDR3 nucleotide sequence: TGTGCCAGCAGCAGGAGGGCGGCGAACACTGAAGCTTTCTTT.

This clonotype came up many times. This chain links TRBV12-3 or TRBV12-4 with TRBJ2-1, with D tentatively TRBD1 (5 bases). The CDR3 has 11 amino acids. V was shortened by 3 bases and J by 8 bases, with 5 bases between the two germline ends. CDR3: CASSFRDEQFF. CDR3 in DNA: TGTGCCAGCAGTTTCAGGGATGAGCAGTTCTTC.

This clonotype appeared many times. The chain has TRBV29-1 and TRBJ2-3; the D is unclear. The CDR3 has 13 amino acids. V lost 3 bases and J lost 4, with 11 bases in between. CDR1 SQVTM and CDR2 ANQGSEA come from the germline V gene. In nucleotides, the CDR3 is TGCAGCGTTGACCGACGGCCCGCAGATACGCAGTATTTT. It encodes CSVDRRPADTQYF.

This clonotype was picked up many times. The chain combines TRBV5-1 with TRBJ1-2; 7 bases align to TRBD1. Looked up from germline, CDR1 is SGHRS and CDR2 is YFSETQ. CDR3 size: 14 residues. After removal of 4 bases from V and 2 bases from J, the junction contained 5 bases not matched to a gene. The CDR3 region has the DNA TGCGCCAGCAGCACTGGACAGGCGAACTATGGCTACACCTTC. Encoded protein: CASSTGQANYGYTF. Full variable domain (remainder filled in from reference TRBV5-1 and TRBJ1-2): KAGVTQTPRYLIKTRGQQVTLSCSPISGHRSVSWYQQTPGQGLQFLFEYFSETQRNKGNFPGRFSGRQFSNSRSEMNVSTLELGDSALYLCASSTGQANYGYTFGSGTRLTVV.

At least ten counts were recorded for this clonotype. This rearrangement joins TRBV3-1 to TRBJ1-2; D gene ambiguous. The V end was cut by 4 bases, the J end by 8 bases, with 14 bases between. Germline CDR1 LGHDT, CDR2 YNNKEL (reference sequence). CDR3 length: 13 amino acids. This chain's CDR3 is CASSLTDQGGYTF. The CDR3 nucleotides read TGTGCCAGCAGCCTAACCGATCAAGGGGGCTACACCTTC.

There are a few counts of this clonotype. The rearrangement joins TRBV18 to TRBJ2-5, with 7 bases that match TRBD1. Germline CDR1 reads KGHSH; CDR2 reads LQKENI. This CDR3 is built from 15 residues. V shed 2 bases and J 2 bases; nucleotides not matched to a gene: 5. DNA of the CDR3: TGTGCCAGCTCACCATACCTGGGACAGCAAGAGACCCAGTACTTC. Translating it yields CASSPYLGQQETQYF.

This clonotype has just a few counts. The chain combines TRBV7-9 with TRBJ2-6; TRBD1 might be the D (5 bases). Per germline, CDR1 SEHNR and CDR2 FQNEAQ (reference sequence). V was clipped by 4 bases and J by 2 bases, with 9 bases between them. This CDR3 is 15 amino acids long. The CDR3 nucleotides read TGTGCCAGCAGCTCGCAGGGCGCTGGGGCCAACGTCCTGACTTTC. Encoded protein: CASSSQGAGANVLTF.

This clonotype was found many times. In nucleotides, the CDR3 is TGTGCCAGCAGCCCCGGACAGGGCTCCCCGCCCCAGCATTTT. This codes for CASSPGQGSPPQHF. V gene TRBV7-2 combines with J gene TRBJ1-5; 8 bases line up with TRBD1. CDR3 length: 14 amino acids. Germline lookup yields CDR1 SGHTA and CDR2 FQGNSA. V gave up 5 bases and J gave up 9 bases; unmatched junction bases: 9.

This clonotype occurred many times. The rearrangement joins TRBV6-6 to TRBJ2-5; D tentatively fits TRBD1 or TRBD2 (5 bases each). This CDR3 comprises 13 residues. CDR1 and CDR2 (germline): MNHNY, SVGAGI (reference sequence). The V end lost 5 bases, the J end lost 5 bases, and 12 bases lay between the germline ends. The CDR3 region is CASSQLEGETQYF. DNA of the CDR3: TGTGCCAGCAGTCAACTAGAGGGGGAGACCCAGTACTTC.

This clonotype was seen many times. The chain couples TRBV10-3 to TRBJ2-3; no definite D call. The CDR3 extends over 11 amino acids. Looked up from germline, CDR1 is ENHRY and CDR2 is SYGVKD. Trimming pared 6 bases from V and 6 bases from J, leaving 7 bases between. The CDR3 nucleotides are TGTGCCATCAGCAAGGGTGATACGCAGTATTTT. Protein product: CAISKGDTQYF.

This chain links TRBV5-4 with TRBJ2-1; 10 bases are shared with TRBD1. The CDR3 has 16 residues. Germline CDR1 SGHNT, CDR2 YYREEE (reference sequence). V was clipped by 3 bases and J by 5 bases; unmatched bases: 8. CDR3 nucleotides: TGTGCCAGCAGCTCAACTGACAGGGGGCTCGACAATGAGCAGTTCTTC. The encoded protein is CASSSTDRGLDNEQFF.

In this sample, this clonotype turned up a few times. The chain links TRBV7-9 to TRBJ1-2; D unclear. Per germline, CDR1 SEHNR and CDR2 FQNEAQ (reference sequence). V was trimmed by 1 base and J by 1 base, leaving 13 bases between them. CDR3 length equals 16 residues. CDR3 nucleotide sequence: TGTGCCAGCAGCTTAGTGGCGGACGCCCATAACTATGGCTACACCTTC. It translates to CASSLVADAHNYGYTF.

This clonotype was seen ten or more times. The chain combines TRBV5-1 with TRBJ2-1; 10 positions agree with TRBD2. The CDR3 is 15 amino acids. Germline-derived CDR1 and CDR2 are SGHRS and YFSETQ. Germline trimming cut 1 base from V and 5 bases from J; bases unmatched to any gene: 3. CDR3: CASSLSGGADNEQFF. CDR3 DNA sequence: TGCGCCAGCAGCTTGAGCGGGGGGGCCGACAATGAGCAGTTCTTC.

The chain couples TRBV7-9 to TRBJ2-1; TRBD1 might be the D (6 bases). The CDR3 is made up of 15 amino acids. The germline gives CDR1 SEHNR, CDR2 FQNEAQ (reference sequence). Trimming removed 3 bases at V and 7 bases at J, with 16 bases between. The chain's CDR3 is CASSLAPGQPNEQFF. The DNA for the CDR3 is TGTGCCAGCAGCTTGGCTCCGGGACAACCAAATGAGCAGTTCTTC.

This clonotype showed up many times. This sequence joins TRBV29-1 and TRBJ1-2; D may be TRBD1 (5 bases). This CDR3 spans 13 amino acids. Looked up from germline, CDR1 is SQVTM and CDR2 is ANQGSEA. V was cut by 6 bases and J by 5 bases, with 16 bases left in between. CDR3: CSVHGTRGYGYTF. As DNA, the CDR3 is TGCAGCGTGCACGGGACGAGAGGATATGGCTACACCTTC.

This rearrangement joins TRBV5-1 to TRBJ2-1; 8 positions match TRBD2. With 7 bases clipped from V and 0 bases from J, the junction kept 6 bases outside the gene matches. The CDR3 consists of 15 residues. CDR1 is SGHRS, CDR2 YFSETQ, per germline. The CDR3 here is CASRRGGASYNEQFF. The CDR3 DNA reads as TGCGCCAGCCGTCGGGGGGGGGCCTCCTACAATGAGCAGTTCTTC.

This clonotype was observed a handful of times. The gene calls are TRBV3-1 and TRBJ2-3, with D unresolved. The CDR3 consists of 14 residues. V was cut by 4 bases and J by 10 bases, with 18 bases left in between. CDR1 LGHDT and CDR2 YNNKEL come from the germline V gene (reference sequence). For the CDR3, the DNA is TGTGCCAGCAGCCCCAATTCCCCGCAGGAATCGCAGTATTTT. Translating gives CASSPNSPQESQYF.

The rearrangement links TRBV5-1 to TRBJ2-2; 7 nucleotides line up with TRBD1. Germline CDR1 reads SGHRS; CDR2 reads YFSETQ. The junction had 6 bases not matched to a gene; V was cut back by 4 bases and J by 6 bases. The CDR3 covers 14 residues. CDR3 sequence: CASSRQGLSGELFF. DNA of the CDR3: TGCGCCAGCAGCCGACAGGGCTTATCCGGGGAGCTGTTTTTT.

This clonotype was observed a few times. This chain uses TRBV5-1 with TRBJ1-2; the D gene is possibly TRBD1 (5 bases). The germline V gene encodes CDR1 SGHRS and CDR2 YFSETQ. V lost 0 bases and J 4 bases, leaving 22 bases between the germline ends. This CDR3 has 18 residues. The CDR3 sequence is CASSLEVWGTGGVYGYTF. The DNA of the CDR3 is TGCGCCAGCAGCTTGGAGGTCTGGGGCACCGGGGGGGTCTATGGCTACACCTTC.

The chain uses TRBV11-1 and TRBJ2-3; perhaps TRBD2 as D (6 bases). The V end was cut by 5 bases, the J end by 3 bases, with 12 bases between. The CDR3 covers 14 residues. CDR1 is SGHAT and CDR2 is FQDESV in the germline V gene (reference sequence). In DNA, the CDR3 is TGTGCCAGCAGCCCACTAGCTGGGACAGATACGCAGTATTTT. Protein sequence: CASSPLAGTDTQYF.

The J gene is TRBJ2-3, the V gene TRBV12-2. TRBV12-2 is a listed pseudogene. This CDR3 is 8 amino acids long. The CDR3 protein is CSEDTQYF. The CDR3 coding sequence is TGTTCTGAAGATACGCAGTATTTT.

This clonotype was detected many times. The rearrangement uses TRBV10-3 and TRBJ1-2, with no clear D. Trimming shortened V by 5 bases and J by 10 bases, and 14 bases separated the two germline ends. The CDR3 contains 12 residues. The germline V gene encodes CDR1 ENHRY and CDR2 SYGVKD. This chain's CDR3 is CAISSQSRDYTF. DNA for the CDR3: TGTGCCATCAGTTCCCAGTCAAGGGACTACACCTTC.

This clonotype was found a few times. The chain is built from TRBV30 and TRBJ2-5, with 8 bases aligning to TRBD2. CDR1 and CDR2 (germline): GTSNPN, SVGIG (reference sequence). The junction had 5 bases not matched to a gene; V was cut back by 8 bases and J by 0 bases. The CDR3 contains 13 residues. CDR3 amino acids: CARREGNQETQYF. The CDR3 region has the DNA TGTGCCCGCCGGGAGGGTAACCAAGAGACCCAGTACTTC.

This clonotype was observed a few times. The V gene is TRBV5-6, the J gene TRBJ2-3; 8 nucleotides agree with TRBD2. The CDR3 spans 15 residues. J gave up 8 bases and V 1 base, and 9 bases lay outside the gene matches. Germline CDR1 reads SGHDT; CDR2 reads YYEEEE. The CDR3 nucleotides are TGTGCCAGCAGCTTGCTCGTGGGGACTAGGACTACGCAGTATTTT. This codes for CASSLLVGTRTTQYF.

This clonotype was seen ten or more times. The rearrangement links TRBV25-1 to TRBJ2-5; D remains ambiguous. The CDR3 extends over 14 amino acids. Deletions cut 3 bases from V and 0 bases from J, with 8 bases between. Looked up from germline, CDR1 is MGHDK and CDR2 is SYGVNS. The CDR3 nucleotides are TGTGCCAGCAGTGAGCCGAGGAACCAAGAGACCCAGTACTTC. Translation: CASSEPRNQETQYF. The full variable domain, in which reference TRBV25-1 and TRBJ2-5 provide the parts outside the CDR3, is EADIYQTPRYLVIGTGKKITLECSQTMGHDKMYWYQQDPGMELHLIHYSYGVNSTEKGDLSSESTVSRIRTEHFPLTLESARPSHTSQYLCASSEPRNQETQYFGPGTRLLVL.

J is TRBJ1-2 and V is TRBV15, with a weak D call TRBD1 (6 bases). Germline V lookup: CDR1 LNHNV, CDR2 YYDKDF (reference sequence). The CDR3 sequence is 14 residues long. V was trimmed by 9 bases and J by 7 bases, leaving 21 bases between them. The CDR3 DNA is TGTGCCACTAAACCGGGACATTTTAACGGTGGCTACACCTTC. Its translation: CATKPGHFNGGYTF.

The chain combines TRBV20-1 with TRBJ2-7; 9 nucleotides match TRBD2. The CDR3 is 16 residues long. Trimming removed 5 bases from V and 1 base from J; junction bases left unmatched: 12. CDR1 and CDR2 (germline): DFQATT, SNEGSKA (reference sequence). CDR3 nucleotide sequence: TGCAGTGCTTCGCAACTATCAGCGGGGGGATCCTACGAGCAGTACTTC. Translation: CSASQLSAGGSYEQYF.

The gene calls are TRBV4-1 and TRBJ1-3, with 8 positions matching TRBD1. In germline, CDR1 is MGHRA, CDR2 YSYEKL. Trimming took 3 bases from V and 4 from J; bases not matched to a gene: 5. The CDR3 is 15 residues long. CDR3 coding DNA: TGCGCCAGCAGCCAGGACCACAGGGGGGGAAACACCATATATTTT. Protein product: CASSQDHRGGNTIYF.